This TCR beta chain was recorded in a study of OX40 agonist ivuxolimab in advanced cancers. Study overall: Three individuals attained partial responses, comprising one hepatocellular carcinoma case and two cutaneous melanoma cases. Study-wide findings and caveats: On average, CD8+ T cells had more expanded clones than CD4+.

Libraries were prepared by immunoSEQ multiplex PCR; TCRdb keeps only in-frame clonotypes and omits some of them. The repertoire includes under 60,000 clones, roughly 86% of them detected once, and approximately 11% sits in the top ten. This clone came up a few times. Its cognate antigen is unknown. Trimming removed 3 bases from V and 5 bases from J; junction bases left unmatched: 10. Germline assignment: CDR1 LGHNA and CDR2 YSLEER. The CDR3 has 16 amino acids. The clonotype was recovered from an adult with an advanced solid tumor such as melanoma, head and neck, liver or kidney cancer. Sample: CD4+ or CD8+ T cells sorted from blood, taken in a trial of the OX40 agonist ivuxolimab. The genes are TRBV4-3 and TRBJ1-2; 9 nucleotides match TRBD1. This CDR3 reads CASSHGTGSGGYGYTF. Written as DNA, the CDR3 is TGCGCCAGCAGCCATGGGACAGGGAGTGGTGGTTATGGCTACACCTTC.